One sample yielded the 21 T cell receptor beta chains listed below, sequenced in a study of early T cells in non-severe SARS-CoV-2 infection. TCRdb passed the 5' RACE reads through MiXCR, listing each CDR3 protein once. This table has 50,000 to 65,000 distinct CDR3 sequences, roughly 7.1% appearing once. Specimen: whole blood, collected at baseline. The receptors shown here come from an adult who was a healthcare worker with PCR-confirmed SARS-CoV-2 infection or an uninfected control (not recorded which).

This clonotype was seen ten or more times. This chain's CDR3 is CASRMTLTAGNTIYF. In DNA, the CDR3 is TGTGCCAGCAGAATGACACTAACGGCAGGAAACACCATATATTTT. This chain joins TRBV6-5 and TRBJ1-3; D remains unclear. CDR3 length: 15 amino acids. V lost 6 bases, J lost 4 bases, and 16 bases lay in between. Germline lookup yields CDR1 MNHEY and CDR2 SVGAGI.

V is TRBV12-3 or TRBV12-4 and J is TRBJ2-7; 8 nucleotides line up with TRBD1. With V trimmed by 4 bases and J by 5 bases, 7 bases remained unmatched. This CDR3 spans 14 amino acids. DNA for the CDR3: TGTGCCAGCAGTTGGCGGACAGGGCGGGACGAGCAGTACTTC. Amino acid sequence: CASSWRTGRDEQYF.

This chain links TRBV11-2 with TRBJ2-1; 8 bases align to TRBD2. The junction had 4 bases not matched to a gene; V was cut back by 0 bases and J by 3 bases. Germline loops: CDR1 SGHAT, CDR2 FQNNGV. The CDR3 contains 16 residues. CDR3 DNA sequence: TGTGCCAGCAGCTTAGATGGGCTAGCGGGCTACAATGAGCAGTTCTTC. Protein: CASSLDGLAGYNEQFF.

This clonotype was observed at least ten times. V is TRBV20-1 and J is TRBJ2-1, with D unclear. The CDR3 spans 15 residues. V was cut by 0 bases and J by 0 bases, with 9 bases left in between. Germline-derived CDR1 and CDR2 are DFQATT and SNEGSKA (reference sequence). CDR3 residues: CSARDITSSYNEQFF. CDR3 nucleotide sequence: TGCAGTGCTAGAGATATTACCAGCTCCTACAATGAGCAGTTCTTC.

In this sample, this clonotype turned up a few times. This rearrangement joins TRBV29-1 to TRBJ2-7, with 8 bases matching TRBD1. The trim removed 6 bases at V and 6 bases at J, leaving 7 bases unmatched. CDR1 and CDR2 (germline): SQVTM, ANQGSEA. The CDR3 runs 12 residues. Written as DNA, the CDR3 is TGCAGCGTACTGGACAGGGAGAGCGAGCAGTACTTC. Translating it yields CSVLDRESEQYF.

Ten or more counts support this clonotype. The chain recombines TRBV28 with TRBJ1-5; the D is unclear. There are 13 residues in the CDR3. Looked up from germline, CDR1 is MDHEN and CDR2 is SYDVKM. V lost 2 bases and J 3 bases, leaving 5 bases between the germline ends. The CDR3 spells CASSLRFNQPQHF. The DNA of the CDR3 is TGTGCCAGCAGTTTACGTTTCAATCAGCCCCAGCATTTT.

This clonotype was observed at least ten times. This chain uses TRBV21-1 with TRBJ2-2; the table assigns TRBD1, which was not confirmed against the DNA. TRBV21-1 is designated a pseudogene. The CDR3 is made up of 17 amino acids. The CDR3 DNA reads as TGTGCCAGCAGCAGATCAGGTGCAGGGGTTGACACCGGGGAGCTGTTTTTT. It translates to CASSRSGAGVDTGELFF.

In its sample, this clonotype was seen a few times. This chain uses TRBV4-3 with TRBJ2-4; D is unclear. With 0 bases removed from V and 1 base from J, the gap between germline ends came to 7 bases. Germline assignment: CDR1 LGHNA and CDR2 YSLEER. The CDR3 spans 15 residues. CDR3 amino acids: CASSQDPGAKNIQYF. DNA for the CDR3: TGCGCCAGCAGCCAAGACCCTGGGGCCAAAAACATTCAGTACTTC.

This clonotype was detected many times. The gene calls are TRBV29-1 and TRBJ2-7; D is perhaps TRBD1 (6 bases). This CDR3 comprises 12 residues. CDR1 SQVTM and CDR2 ANQGSEA come from the germline V gene. The germline V and J ends were trimmed by 7 bases and 2 bases, with 12 bases remaining between them. Here the CDR3 DNA reads TGCAGCGCTAGACAGGACCCCTACGAGCAGTACTTC. Protein product: CSARQDPYEQYF.

This clonotype was seen more than once but under ten times. V and J are TRBV4-3 and TRBJ2-2; D call uncertain. This CDR3 is 15 amino acids long. V shed 0 bases and J shed 1 base, with 6 bases lying between them. The germline V gene encodes CDR1 LGHNA and CDR2 YSLEER. CDR3 residues: CASSQDSENTGELFF. The CDR3 bases are TGCGCCAGCAGCCAAGATTCCGAGAACACCGGGGAGCTGTTTTTT.

This clonotype has a count of ten or more. V gene TRBV20-1 combines with J gene TRBJ2-5; D is undetermined. There are 13 residues in the CDR3. Germline CDR1 DFQATT, CDR2 SNEGSKA (reference sequence). Trimming left V 0 bases short and J 7 bases short, with 12 bases between. The CDR3 is CSARDLAVGTQYF. The CDR3 DNA reads TGCAGTGCTAGAGATCTGGCGGTCGGGACCCAGTACTTC.

This clonotype was recorded a few times. The gene calls are TRBV6-6 and TRBJ2-5; 7 bases match TRBD2. Germline assignment: CDR1 MNHNY and CDR2 SVGAGI (reference sequence). The CDR3 totals 15 residues. The V gene end was trimmed by 5 bases and the J gene end by 5 bases; junction bases not matched to a gene: 11. The DNA for the CDR3 is TGTGCCAGCAGTCACCCTCCAGCGGGAATGGAGACCCAGTACTTC. Amino acid sequence: CASSHPPAGMETQYF.

The sample holds many counts of this clonotype. V gene TRBV7-9 combines with J gene TRBJ2-1, with a tentative D call TRBD2 (6 bases). In germline, CDR1 is SEHNR, CDR2 FQNEAQ (reference sequence). The V end lost 4 bases, the J end lost 7 bases, and 14 bases lay between the germline ends. CDR3 size: 14 residues. CDR3 in DNA: TGTGCCAGCAGCTCCAGGGATGGGAGGAATGAGCAGTTCTTC. Translating it yields CASSSRDGRNEQFF.

This clonotype was seen at least ten times. The chain carries TRBV5-6 and TRBJ2-1; the D is unclear. The V gene's germline CDR1 is SGHDT and CDR2 YYEEEE. This CDR3 is 11 amino acids long. Trimming took off 0 bases at V and 11 bases at J, with 6 bases between the two ends. In DNA form, the CDR3 reads TGTGCCAGCAGCTTGGTCGAAAAGCAGTTCTTC. Translation gives CASSLVEKQFF.

The rearrangement joins TRBV18 to TRBJ1-5; D might be TRBD1 (5 bases). The CDR3 extends over 15 amino acids. Germline V lookup: CDR1 KGHSH, CDR2 LQKENI. The V and J ends lost 1 base and 4 bases respectively, with 11 bases between them. The CDR3 reads CASSPRLQGNQPQHF. The DNA for the CDR3 is TGTGCCAGCTCACCACGTCTGCAGGGAAATCAGCCCCAGCATTTT. Full variable domain (outside the CDR3, taken from reference TRBV18 and TRBJ1-5): NAGVMQNPRHLVRRRGQEARLRCSPMKGHSHVYWYRQLPEEGLKFMVYLQKENIIDESGMPKERFSAEFPKEGPSILRIQQVVRGDSAAYFCASSPRLQGNQPQHFGDGTRLSIL.

There are many counts of this clonotype. The V and J genes are TRBV2 and TRBJ2-7; TRBD1 aligns across 9 bases. Germline V gene data show CDR1 as SNHLY and CDR2 as FYNNEI. J was trimmed by 2 bases and V by 6 bases; bases with no gene match: 11. The CDR3 is 16 residues long. This CDR3 is CASSSRRTGAAYEQYF. The CDR3 region has the DNA TGTGCCAGCAGCAGTCGAAGGACAGGGGCGGCCTACGAGCAGTACTTC. The full variable domain, completed using reference TRBV2 and TRBJ2-7, is EPEVTQTPSHQVTQMGQEVILRCVPISNHLYFYWYRQILGQKVEFLVSFYNNEISEKSEIFDDQFSVERPDGSNFTLKIRSTKLEDSAMYFCASSSRRTGAAYEQYFGPGTRLTVT.

This clonotype appeared many times. The genes are TRBV7-9 and TRBJ2-1, with 15 bases lining up with TRBD2. The CDR3 loop spans 19 amino acids. The V and J ends lost 5 bases and 4 bases, in that order; junction bases with no gene match: 12. Per the germline V gene, CDR1 is SEHNR and CDR2 is FQNEAQ (reference sequence). As DNA, the CDR3 is TGTGCCAGCAGCGAACCTGGACTAGCGGGAGGGTTTGGATACAATGAGCAGTTCTTC. This encodes CASSEPGLAGGFGYNEQFF.

This clonotype is medium-sized within its sample. This chain links TRBV6-4 with TRBJ2-1; 9 positions agree with TRBD2. The CDR3 spans 15 residues. Germline CDR1 is MRHNA and CDR2 is SNTAGT. J gave up 3 bases and V 4 bases, and 4 bases lay outside the gene matches. CDR3 in DNA: TGTGCCAGCAGTGGGGTAGCGGGAGACTACAATGAGCAGTTCTTC. This translates into CASSGVAGDYNEQFF.

The chain is built from TRBV7-9 and TRBJ2-5; D not certain. Germline V gene sequence: CDR1 SEHNR, CDR2 FQNEAQ (reference sequence). This CDR3 is built from 14 residues. V lost 5 bases and J 4 bases, leaving 14 bases between the germline ends. CDR3 in amino acids: CASSPLEVRETQYF. For the CDR3, the DNA is TGTGCCAGCAGCCCACTGGAAGTTAGAGAGACCCAGTACTTC.

In its sample, this clonotype was seen many times. The chain couples TRBV14 to TRBJ1-4, with D unclear. This CDR3 has 15 residues. Trimming removed 3 bases at V and 4 bases at J, with 12 bases between. Germline CDR1 and CDR2: SGHDN and FVKESK. This CDR3 reads CASSHSQDRNEKLFF. In nucleotides, the CDR3 is TGTGCCAGCAGCCATTCCCAGGACCGTAATGAAAAACTGTTTTTT.

This clonotype has only a few counts. V usage is TRBV10-3 and J usage is TRBJ2-1, with D perhaps TRBD2 (5 bases). The CDR3 is 15 residues long. Trimming removed 0 bases from V and 9 bases from J, with 15 bases in between. Germline CDR1 is ENHRY and CDR2 is SYGVKD. CDR3 DNA: TGTGCCATCAGTGAGTCGAACAGCGGCGATGGTGAGCAGTTCTTC. This codes for CAISESNSGDGEQFF.